The sample holds a few counts of the clone carrying this T cell receptor (beta chain). The data belong to a study of blood T cell repertoires in COVID-19. This CDR3 spans 16 amino acids. Deletions cut 1 base from V and 0 bases from J, with 10 bases between. Looked up from germline, CDR1 is SGHTA and CDR2 is FQGNSA. Using immunoSEQ multiplex PCR, the repertoire was profiled, and TCRdb retains in-frame clones only, with some absent. Seen here are over 65,000 clones, approximately 79% observed once, and the top ten hold roughly 15%. V gene TRBV7-2 combines with J gene TRBJ2-4; D call uncertain. Source material: peripheral blood. This TCR came from a man older than 75 with active COVID-19. The CDR3 reads CASSLGVRLAKNIQYF. The CDR3 DNA reads TGTGCCAGCAGCTTAGGCGTCAGACTAGCCAAAAACATTCAGTACTTC.